This TCR beta chain was sequenced for a study of blood T cell repertoires in COVID-19. Overall study: Acute-phase and convalescent COVID-19 samples originated in the United States, Italy and Spain. Sources were T cells, B-cell-depleted T cells, or PBMCs; the material itself was cDNA or gDNA.

This CDR3 has 15 amino acids. The J segment lost 5 bases and the V segment lost 4 bases, leaving 10 bases of the junction unmatched. Germline CDR1 reads LGHDT; CDR2 reads YNNKEL (reference sequence). Original handling: Estimation of nucleated cell counts relied on the amplification of reference gene primers. Libraries were prepared by immunoSEQ multiplex PCR; TCRdb keeps only in-frame clonotypes and omits some of them. The V and J calls and clone size are taken from that table; D and trimming were inferred from the DNA. The sample has 55,000 to 70,000 clones; roughly 92% are singletons. The sample comprised peripheral blood. The chain joins TRBV3-1 (or the pseudogene TRBV3-2) to TRBJ1-2; 7 nucleotides match TRBD1. The clonotype originates from a human donor in a cohort sampled during active COVID-19. CDR3 in amino acids: CASSPKPDRRYGYTF. CDR3 bases: TGTGCCAGCAGCCCAAAGCCGGACAGGAGGTATGGCTACACCTTC.